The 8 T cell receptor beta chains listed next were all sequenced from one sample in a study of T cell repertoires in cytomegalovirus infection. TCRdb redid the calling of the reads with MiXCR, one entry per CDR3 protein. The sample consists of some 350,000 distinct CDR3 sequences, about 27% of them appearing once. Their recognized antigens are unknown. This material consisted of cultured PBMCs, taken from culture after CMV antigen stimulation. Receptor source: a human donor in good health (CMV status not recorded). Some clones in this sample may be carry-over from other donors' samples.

The CDR3 reads CASSSEGANQPQHF. Here the CDR3 DNA reads TGTGCCAGTAGTTCCGAGGGGGCGAATCAGCCCCAGCATTTT. The V gene is TRBV19, the J gene TRBJ1-5, with TRBD1 identical over 7 bases. Losses at the gene ends were 5 bases for V and 4 bases for J; bases not matched to a gene: 5. This CDR3 has 14 amino acids. Per the germline V gene, CDR1 is LNHDA and CDR2 is SQIVND (reference sequence).

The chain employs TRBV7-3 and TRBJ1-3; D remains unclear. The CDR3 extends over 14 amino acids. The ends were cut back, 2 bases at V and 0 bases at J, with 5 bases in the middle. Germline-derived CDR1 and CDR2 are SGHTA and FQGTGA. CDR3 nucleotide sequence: TGTGCCAGCAGCTTATCGAACTCTGGAAACACCATATATTTT. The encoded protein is CASSLSNSGNTIYF.

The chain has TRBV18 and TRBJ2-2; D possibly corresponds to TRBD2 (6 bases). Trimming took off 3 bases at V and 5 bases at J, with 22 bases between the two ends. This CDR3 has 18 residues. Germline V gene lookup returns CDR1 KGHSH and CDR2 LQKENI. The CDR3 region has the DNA TGTGCCAGCTCACCGTATACGATTGGGACTGCTTTTACCGGGGAGCTGTTTTTT. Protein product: CASSPYTIGTAFTGELFF.

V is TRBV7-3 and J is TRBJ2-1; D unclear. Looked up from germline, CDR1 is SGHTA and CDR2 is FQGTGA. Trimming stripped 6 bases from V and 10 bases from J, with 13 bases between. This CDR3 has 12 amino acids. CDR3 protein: CASRSWSGEQFF. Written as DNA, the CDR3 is TGTGCCAGCAGATCTTGGTCGGGCGAGCAGTTCTTC.

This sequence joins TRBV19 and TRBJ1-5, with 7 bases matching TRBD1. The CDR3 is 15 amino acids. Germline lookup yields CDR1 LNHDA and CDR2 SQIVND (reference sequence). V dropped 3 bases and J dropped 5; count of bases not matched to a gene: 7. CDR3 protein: CASSIMGQNYQPQHF. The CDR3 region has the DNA TGTGCCAGTAGTATCATGGGACAGAATTATCAGCCCCAGCATTTT. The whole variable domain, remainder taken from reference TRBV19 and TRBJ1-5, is DGGITQSPKYLFRKEGQNVTLSCEQNLNHDAMYWYRQDPGQGLRLIYYSQIVNDFQKGDIAEGYSVSREKKESFPLTVTSAQKNPTAFYLCASSIMGQNYQPQHFGDGTRLSIL.

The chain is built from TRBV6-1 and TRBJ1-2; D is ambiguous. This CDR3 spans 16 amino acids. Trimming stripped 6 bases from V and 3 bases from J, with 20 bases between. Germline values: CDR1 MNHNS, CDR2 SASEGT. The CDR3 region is CASSPLLSDPDYGYTF. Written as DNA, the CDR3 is TGTGCCAGCAGCCCACTCCTCAGCGACCCCGACTATGGCTACACCTTC.

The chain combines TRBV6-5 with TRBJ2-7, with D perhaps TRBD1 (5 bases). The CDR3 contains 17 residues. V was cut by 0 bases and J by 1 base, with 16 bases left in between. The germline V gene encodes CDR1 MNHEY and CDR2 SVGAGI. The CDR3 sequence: CASSYSGQGGWSYEQYF. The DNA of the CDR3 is TGTGCCAGCAGTTACTCGGGGCAGGGTGGATGGTCCTACGAGCAGTACTTC.

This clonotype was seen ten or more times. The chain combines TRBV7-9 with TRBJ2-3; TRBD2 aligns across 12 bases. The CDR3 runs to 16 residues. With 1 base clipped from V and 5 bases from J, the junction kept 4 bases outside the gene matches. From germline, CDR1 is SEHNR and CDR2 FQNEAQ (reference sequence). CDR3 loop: CASSLEPGLAGDTQYF. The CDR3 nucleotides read TGTGCCAGCAGCTTAGAGCCGGGACTAGCGGGAGATACGCAGTATTTT. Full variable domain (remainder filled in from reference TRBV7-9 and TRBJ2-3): DTGVSQNPRHKITKRGQNVTFRCDPISEHNRLYWYRQTLGQGPEFLTYFQNEAQLEKSRLLSDRFSAERPKGSFSTLEIQRTEQGDSAMYLCASSLEPGLAGDTQYFGPGTRLTVL.